This TCR beta chain originates from a study of Graves' ophthalmopathy and Graves' hyperthyroidism. Amplification of TCR beta CDR3 regions used RNA transcripts. The first round was an RT-PCR with HTBI primers, and the second round was a multiplex PCR. Using its own MiXCR run on the multiplex PCR reads, TCRdb lists one record per CDR3 protein. The data hold about 370,000 distinct CDR3 sequences, with around 18% observed a single time. Every ophthalmopathy donor presented moderate-to-severe activity, CAS ≥3, NOSPECS ≥4 and duration under 3 months. Additional autoimmune diseases, uncontrolled infections, pregnancy or lactation disqualified patients. Study results and caveats: Most expanded clonotypes from thyroid (those above 0.001 frequency) were also found in blood.

This clonotype showed up many times. Its specificity is unknown. Trimming shortened V by 3 bases and J by 5 bases, and 13 bases separated the two germline ends. The V gene's germline CDR1 is LGHDT and CDR2 YNNKEL (reference sequence). The CDR3 has 14 residues. The V gene is TRBV3-1, the J gene TRBJ1-2; no firm D call. The sample consisted of peripheral blood. This clonotype originated in a young woman with Graves' ophthalmopathy. Here the CDR3 DNA reads TGTGCCAGCAGCCACACCGGGAAGGAGTATGGCTACACCTTC. It specifies CASSHTGKEYGYTF.